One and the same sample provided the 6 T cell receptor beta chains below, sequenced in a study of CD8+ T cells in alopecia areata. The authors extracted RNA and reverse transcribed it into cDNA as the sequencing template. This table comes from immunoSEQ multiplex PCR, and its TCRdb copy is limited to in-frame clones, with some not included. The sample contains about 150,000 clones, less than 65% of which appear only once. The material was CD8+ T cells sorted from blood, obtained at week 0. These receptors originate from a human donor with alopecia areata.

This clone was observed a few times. In DNA, the CDR3 is TGTGCCAGCAGCCAAGATCGGGGACCCCAATACGAGCAGTACTTC. Residues: CASSQDRGPQYEQYF. The chain is built from TRBV14 and TRBJ2-7; D may be TRBD1 or TRBD2 (5 bases each). Trimming took 0 bases from V and 4 from J, leaving 13 bases between them. This CDR3 is built from 15 residues. Germline CDR1 SGHDN, CDR2 FVKESK.

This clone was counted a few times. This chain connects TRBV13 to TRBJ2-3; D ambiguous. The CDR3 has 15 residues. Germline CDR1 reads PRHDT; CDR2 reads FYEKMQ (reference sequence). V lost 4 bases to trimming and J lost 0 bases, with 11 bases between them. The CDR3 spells CASSSYHSSTDTQYF. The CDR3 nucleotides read TGTGCCAGCAGCTCCTACCACTCTAGCACAGATACGCAGTATTTT.

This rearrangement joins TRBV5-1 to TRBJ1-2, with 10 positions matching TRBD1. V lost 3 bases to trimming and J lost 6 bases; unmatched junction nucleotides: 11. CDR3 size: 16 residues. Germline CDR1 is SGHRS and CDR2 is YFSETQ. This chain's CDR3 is CASSWELDRGYDGYTF. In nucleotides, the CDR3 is TGCGCCAGCAGCTGGGAACTGGACAGGGGGTATGATGGCTACACCTTC.

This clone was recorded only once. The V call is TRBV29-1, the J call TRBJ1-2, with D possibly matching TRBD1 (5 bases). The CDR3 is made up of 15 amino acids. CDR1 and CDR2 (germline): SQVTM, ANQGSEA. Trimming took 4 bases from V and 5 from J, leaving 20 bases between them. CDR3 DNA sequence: TGCAGCGTTGGGGCCCCCGGCAGGGAACTATATGGCTACACCTTC. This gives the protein CSVGAPGRELYGYTF. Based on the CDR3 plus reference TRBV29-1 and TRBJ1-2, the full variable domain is SAVISQKPSRDICQRGTSLTIQCQVDSQVTMMFWYRQQPGQSLTLIATANQGSEATYESGFVIDKFPISRPNLTFSTLTVSNMSPEDSSIYLCSVGAPGRELYGYTFGSGTRLTVV.

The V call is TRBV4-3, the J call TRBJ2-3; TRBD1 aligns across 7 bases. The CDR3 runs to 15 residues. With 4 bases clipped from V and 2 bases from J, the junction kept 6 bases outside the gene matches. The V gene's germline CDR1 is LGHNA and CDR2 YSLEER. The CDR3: CASSRTQGVTDTQYF. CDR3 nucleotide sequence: TGCGCCAGCAGCCGGACCCAGGGGGTCACAGATACGCAGTATTTT.

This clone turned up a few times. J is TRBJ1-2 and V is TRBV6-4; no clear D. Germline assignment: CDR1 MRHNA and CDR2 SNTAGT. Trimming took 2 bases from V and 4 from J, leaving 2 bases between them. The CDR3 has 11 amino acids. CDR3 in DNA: TGTGCCAGCAGTGACAGCTATGGCTACACCTTC. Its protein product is CASSDSYGYTF.